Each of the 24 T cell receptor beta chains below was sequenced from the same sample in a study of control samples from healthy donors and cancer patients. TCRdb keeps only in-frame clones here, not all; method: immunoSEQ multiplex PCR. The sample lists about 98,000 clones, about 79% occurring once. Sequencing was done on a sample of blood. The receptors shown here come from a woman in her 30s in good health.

CDR3 bases: TGTGCCAGCAGCCCCACCAGGGACGGTTCCAGCTACACCTTC. This sequence encodes CASSPTRDGSSYTF. The chain has TRBV6-4 and TRBJ1-2; a weak D match, TRBD1 (5 bases). The CDR3 has 14 residues. The ends were cut back, 6 bases at V and 9 bases at J, with 20 bases in the middle. The germline V gene has CDR1 MRHNA and CDR2 SNTAGT.

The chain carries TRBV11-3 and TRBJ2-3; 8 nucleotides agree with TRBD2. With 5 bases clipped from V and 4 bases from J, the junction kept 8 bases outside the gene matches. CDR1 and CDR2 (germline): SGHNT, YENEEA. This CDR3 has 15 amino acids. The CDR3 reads CASSQAYGGADTQYF. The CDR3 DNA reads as TGTGCCAGCAGCCAAGCATACGGGGGGGCAGATACGCAGTATTTT.

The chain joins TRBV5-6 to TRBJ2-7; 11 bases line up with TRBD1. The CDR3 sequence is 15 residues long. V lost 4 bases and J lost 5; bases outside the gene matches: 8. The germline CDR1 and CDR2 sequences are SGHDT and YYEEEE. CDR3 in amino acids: CASSPVGQGAHEQYF. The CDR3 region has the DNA TGTGCCAGCAGCCCCGTAGGACAGGGGGCACACGAGCAGTACTTC.

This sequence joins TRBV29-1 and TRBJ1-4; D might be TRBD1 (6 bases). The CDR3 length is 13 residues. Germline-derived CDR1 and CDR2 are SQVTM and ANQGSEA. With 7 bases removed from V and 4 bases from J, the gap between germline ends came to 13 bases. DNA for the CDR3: TGCAGCGGCCGGACAGTAAATAATGAAAAACTGTTTTTT. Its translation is CSGRTVNNEKLFF.

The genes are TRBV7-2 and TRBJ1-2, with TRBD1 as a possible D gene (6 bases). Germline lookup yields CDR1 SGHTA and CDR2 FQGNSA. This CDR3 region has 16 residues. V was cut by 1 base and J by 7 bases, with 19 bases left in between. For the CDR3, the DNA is TGTGCCAGCAGCTTAGATAATTACAGGGAATTAACTGGCTACACCTTC. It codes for CASSLDNYRELTGYTF.

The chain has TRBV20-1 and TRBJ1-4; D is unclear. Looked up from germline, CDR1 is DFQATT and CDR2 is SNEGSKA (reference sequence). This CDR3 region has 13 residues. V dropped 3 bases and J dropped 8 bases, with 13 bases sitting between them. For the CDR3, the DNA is TGCAGTGCTAGTTTTCCCGGAGGGGAAAAACTGTTTTTT. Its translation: CSASFPGGEKLFF.

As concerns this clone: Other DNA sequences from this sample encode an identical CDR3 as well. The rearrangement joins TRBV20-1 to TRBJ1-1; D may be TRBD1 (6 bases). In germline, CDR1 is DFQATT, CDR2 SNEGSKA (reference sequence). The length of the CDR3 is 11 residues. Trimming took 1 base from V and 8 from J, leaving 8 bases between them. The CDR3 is CSARVGTEAFF. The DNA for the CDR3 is TGCAGTGCTAGAGTTGGGACAGAAGCTTTCTTT.

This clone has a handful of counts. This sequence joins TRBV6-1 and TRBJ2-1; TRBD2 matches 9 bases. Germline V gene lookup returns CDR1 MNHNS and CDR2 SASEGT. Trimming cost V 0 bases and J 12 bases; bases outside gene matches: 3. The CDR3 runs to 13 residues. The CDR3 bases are TGTGCCAGCAGTGAAGCGCGGGGGGGCGTGCAGTTCTTC. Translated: CASSEARGGVQFF.

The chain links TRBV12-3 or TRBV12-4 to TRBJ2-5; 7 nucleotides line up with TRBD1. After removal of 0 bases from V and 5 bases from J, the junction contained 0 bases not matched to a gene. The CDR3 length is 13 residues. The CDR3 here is CASSLARGETQYF. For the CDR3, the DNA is TGTGCCAGCAGTTTAGCCAGGGGGGAGACCCAGTACTTC.

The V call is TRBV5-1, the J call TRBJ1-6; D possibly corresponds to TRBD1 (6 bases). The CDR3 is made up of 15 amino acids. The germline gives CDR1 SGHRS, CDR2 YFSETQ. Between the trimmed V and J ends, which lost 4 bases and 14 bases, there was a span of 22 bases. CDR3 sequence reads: CASSPDSARGRSLHF. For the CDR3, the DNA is TGCGCCAGCAGCCCGGACAGTGCTCGGGGTAGGTCCCTCCACTTT.

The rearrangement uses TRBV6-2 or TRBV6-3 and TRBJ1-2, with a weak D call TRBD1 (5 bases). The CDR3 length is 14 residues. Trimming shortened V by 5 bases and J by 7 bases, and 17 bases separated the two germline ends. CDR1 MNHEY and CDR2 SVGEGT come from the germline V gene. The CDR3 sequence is CASSTGLTGLGYTF. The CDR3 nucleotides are TGTGCCAGCAGTACAGGACTAACCGGCCTTGGCTACACCTTC.

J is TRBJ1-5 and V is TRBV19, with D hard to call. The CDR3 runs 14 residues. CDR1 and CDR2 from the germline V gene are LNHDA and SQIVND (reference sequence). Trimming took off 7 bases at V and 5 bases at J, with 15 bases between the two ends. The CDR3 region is CASTPWPYDQPQHF. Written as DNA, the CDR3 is TGTGCCAGTACCCCTTGGCCGTATGATCAGCCCCAGCATTTT.

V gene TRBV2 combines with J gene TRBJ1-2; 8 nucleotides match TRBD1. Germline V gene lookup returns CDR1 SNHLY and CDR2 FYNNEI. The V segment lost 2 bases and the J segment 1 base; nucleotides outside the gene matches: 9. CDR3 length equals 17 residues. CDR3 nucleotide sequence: TGTGCCAGCAGTGAACGGCAGGGGGCCGATTTTAACTATGGCTACACCTTC. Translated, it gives CASSERQGADFNYGYTF. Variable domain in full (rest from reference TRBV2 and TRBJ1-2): EPEVTQTPSHQVTQMGQEVILRCVPISNHLYFYWYRQILGQKVEFLVSFYNNEISEKSEIFDDQFSVERPDGSNFTLKIRSTKLEDSAMYFCASSERQGADFNYGYTFGSGTRLTVV.

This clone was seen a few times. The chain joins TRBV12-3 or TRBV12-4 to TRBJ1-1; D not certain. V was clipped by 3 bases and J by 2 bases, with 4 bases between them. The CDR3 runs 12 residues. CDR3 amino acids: CASSFPNTEAFF. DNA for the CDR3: TGTGCCAGCAGTTTCCCTAACACTGAAGCTTTCTTT.

CDR3 protein: CASSALGGYMNTEAFF. The CDR3 region has the DNA TGTGCCAGCAGCGCCCTCGGGGGATACATGAACACTGAAGCTTTCTTT. The rearrangement joins TRBV9 to TRBJ1-1; D is perhaps TRBD1 (5 bases). Germline CDR1 reads SGDLS; CDR2 reads YYNGEE. The CDR3 is 16 residues long. Trimming pared 3 bases from V and 0 bases from J, leaving 15 bases between.

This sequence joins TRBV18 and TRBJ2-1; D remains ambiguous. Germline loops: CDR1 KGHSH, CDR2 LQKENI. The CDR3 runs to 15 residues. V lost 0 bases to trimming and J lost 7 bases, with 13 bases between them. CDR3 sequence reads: CASSPPSSPGNEQFF. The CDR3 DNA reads TGTGCCAGCTCACCACCTTCGAGCCCGGGTAATGAGCAGTTCTTC.

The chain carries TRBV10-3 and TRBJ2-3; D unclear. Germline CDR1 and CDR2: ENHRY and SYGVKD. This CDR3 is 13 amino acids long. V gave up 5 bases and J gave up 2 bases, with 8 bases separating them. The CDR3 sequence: CAISPGFTDTQYF. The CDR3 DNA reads TGTGCCATCAGTCCCGGGTTCACAGATACGCAGTATTTT.

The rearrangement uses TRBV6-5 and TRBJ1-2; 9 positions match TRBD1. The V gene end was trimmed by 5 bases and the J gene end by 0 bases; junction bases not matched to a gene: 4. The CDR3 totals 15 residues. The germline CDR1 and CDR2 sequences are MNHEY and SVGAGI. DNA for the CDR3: TGTGCCAGCAGTCTCACAGGGGGCTCTAACTATGGCTACACCTTC. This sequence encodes CASSLTGGSNYGYTF.

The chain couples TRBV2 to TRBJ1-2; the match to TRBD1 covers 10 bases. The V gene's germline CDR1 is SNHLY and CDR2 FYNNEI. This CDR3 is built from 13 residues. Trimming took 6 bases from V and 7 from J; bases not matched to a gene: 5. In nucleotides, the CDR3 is TGTGCCAGCAGGTCGACAGGGGGCGGTGGCTACACCTTC. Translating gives CASRSTGGGGYTF.

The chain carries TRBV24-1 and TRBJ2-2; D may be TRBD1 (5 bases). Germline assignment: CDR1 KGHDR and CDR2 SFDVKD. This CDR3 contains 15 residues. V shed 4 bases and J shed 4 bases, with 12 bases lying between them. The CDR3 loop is CATSDPGLGTGELFF. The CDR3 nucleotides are TGTGCCACCAGTGACCCAGGGCTTGGCACCGGGGAGCTGTTTTTT.

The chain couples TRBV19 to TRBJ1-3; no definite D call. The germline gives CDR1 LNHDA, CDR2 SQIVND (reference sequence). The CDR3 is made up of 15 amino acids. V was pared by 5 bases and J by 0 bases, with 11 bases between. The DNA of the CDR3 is TGTGCCAGTAGTCAAAACACCGACTCTGGAAACACCATATATTTT. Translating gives CASSQNTDSGNTIYF.

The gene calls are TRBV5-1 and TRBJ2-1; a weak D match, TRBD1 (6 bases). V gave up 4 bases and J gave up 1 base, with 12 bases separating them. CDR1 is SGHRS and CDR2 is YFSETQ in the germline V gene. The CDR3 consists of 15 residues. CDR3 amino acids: CASSRRQVSYNEQFF. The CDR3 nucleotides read TGCGCCAGCAGCCGCCGACAGGTATCCTACAATGAGCAGTTCTTC.

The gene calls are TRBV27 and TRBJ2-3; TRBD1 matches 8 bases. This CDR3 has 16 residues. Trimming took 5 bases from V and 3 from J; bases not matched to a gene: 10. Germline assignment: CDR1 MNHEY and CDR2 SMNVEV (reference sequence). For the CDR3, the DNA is TGTGCCAGCAGTCCGCTGGGGCAGGGGGCGACAGATACGCAGTATTTT. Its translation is CASSPLGQGATDTQYF.

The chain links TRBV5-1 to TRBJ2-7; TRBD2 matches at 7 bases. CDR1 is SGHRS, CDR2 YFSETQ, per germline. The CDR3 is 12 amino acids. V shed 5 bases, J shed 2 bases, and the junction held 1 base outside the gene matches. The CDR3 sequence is CASSAGAYEQYF. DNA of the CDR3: TGCGCCAGCAGTGCGGGGGCCTACGAGCAGTACTTC.